This T cell receptor (beta chain) comes out of a study of OX40 agonist ivuxolimab in advanced cancers. Study observations and caveats: The work left the antigen specificity of expanded peripheral T cells undetermined.

Libraries were prepared by immunoSEQ multiplex PCR; TCRdb keeps only in-frame clonotypes and omits some of them. The sample carries roughly 41,000 clones, 70% to 85% recorded once. About this clone: Its matching antigen is unknown.

Per germline, CDR1 MNHEY and CDR2 SMNVEV (reference sequence). This CDR3 region has 12 residues. V lost 6 bases to trimming and J lost 4 bases, with 6 bases between them. The V and J genes are TRBV27 and TRBJ2-2; D remains ambiguous. This specimen consisted of CD4+ or CD8+ T cells sorted from blood, obtained in a trial of the OX40 agonist ivuxolimab. This clonotype originated in an adult with an advanced solid tumor such as melanoma, head and neck, liver or kidney cancer. In DNA form, the CDR3 reads TGTGCCAGCAGGACTGCCACCGGGGAGCTGTTTTTT. Translating gives CASRTATGELFF.